The 13 T cell receptor beta chains presented below share a single source sample, sequenced in a study of beta chain features in type 1 diabetes. General observations from the study: Across all four CD4+ subsets, people with type 1 diabetes showed modestly shorter TCRB CDR3s.

Investigators reverse transcribed all isolated RNA, so they sequenced expressed TCRB transcripts. TCRdb's table, derived via immunoSEQ multiplex PCR, lists solely in-frame clones and lacks some. The sample comprises 230,000 or so clones, approximately 16% of which are singletons, and 0.08% to 0.095% rests with the top ten. Their target antigens are unknown. Sequencing input: naive CD4+ T cells from blood. All receptors derive from a man younger than 45 with type 1 diabetes.

This clone was seen only a few times. Because it lacks the conserved phenylalanine or tryptophan at the end, this CDR3 is likely a read error. It is unclear where the CDR3 begins or ends on the DNA, so no DNA is shown, and the CDR3 is as TCRdb lists it. The chain recombines TRBV3-1 (or the pseudogene TRBV3-2) with TRBJ1-1; the D call TRBD1 from the table was never checked on the DNA. Termini included, the CDR3 measures 9 amino acids. CDR1 and CDR2 (germline): LGHDT, YNNKEL (reference sequence). CDR3 region: CASSPPGQY.

This clone appeared a few times. The chain links TRBV11-2 to TRBJ2-1, with D perhaps TRBD2 (6 bases). The CDR3 length is 12 residues. CDR1 and CDR2 (germline): SGHAT, FQNNGV. Trimming left V 4 bases short and J 8 bases short, with 9 bases between. The CDR3 reads CASSSRLDEQFF. The DNA for the CDR3 is TGTGCCAGCAGCTCGAGACTAGATGAGCAGTTCTTC.

The chain employs TRBV9 and TRBJ1-2; D may be TRBD1 (6 bases). This CDR3 has 14 amino acids. Looked up from germline, CDR1 is SGDLS and CDR2 is YYNGEE. V lost 4 bases and J 4 bases, leaving 14 bases between the germline ends. The CDR3 DNA is TGTGCCAGCAGCTCGTGGACAGTGACCTATGGCTACACCTTC. Translation gives CASSSWTVTYGYTF. Supplemented by reference TRBV9 and TRBJ1-2, the full variable domain reads DSGVTQTPKHLITATGQRVTLRCSPRSGDLSVYWYQQSLDQGLQFLIQYYNGEERAKGNILERFSAQQFPDLHSELNLSSLELGDSALYFCASSSWTVTYGYTFGSGTRLTVV.

V usage is TRBV19 and J usage is TRBJ2-1; D perhaps matches TRBD1 (6 bases). The CDR3 runs to 13 residues. Between the trimmed V and J ends, which lost 2 bases and 8 bases, there was a span of 10 bases. Per the germline V gene, CDR1 is LNHDA and CDR2 is SQIVND (reference sequence). CDR3 bases: TGTGCCAGTAGTATACGCAGGGGCGATGAGCAGTTCTTC. This gives the protein CASSIRRGDEQFF.

This clone was counted only a few times. The rearrangement joins TRBV23-1 to TRBJ2-1; no reliable D call. TRBV23-1 is an open reading frame, and its role is uncertain. This CDR3 is built from 13 residues. Trimming stripped 0 bases from V and 5 bases from J, with 5 bases between. CDR3 region: CASSQSRHNEQFF. The CDR3 coding sequence is TGCGCCAGCAGTCAATCCAGGCACAATGAGCAGTTCTTC.

This clone was seen a single time. This sequence joins TRBV9 and TRBJ2-7; TRBD1 agrees at 7 bases. V shed 4 bases and J 3 bases; nucleotides not matched to a gene: 10. Germline loops: CDR1 SGDLS, CDR2 YYNGEE. This CDR3 is built from 15 residues. The CDR3 coding sequence is TGTGCCAGCAGCCCGTTGGGACAGAGAGACTACGAGCAGTACTTC. Protein: CASSPLGQRDYEQYF.

The chain is built from TRBV4-2 and TRBJ2-7, with TRBD2 identical over 11 bases. V lost 4 bases, J lost 4 bases, and 9 bases stayed unmatched. Germline V gene data show CDR1 as LGHNA and CDR2 as YNFKEQ. This CDR3 is 16 amino acids long. The CDR3 DNA reads as TGTGCCAGCAGCCGCGAACTAGCGGGAGCGTTGTACGAGCAGTACTTC. Translation gives CASSRELAGALYEQYF.

CDR3 DNA: TGTGCCACCAGCAGAGGACAGCCCACAGATACGCAGTATTTT. It is translated as CATSRGQPTDTQYF. The rearrangement links TRBV15 to TRBJ2-3; D may be TRBD1 (5 bases). Trimming removed 1 base from V and 2 bases from J, with 7 bases in between. Germline assignment: CDR1 LNHNV and CDR2 YYDKDF (reference sequence). This CDR3 spans 14 amino acids.

This clone was recorded a few times. This sequence joins TRBV29-1 and TRBJ1-2; possibly TRBD1 for D (5 bases). The germline V gene has CDR1 SQVTM and CDR2 ANQGSEA. V gave up 6 bases and J gave up 8 bases, with 16 bases separating them. The CDR3 runs 12 residues. CDR3 protein: CSVVAPGLGYTF. CDR3 nucleotide sequence: TGCAGCGTCGTCGCACCAGGGTTGGGCTACACCTTC.

Comments on this clone: Other DNA sequences within the sample encode an identical CDR3. The chain is built from TRBV9 and TRBJ2-3; possible D gene TRBD1, 5 bases. The V gene lost 2 bases and the J gene lost 0 bases, with 10 bases spanning the gap. Per the germline V gene, CDR1 is SGDLS and CDR2 is YYNGEE. The CDR3 has 15 residues. The CDR3 sequence is CASSVQGASTDTQYF. As DNA, the CDR3 is TGTGCCAGCAGCGTCCAGGGCGCTAGCACAGATACGCAGTATTTT.

This clone has a handful of counts. J is TRBJ2-1 and V is TRBV28; D call uncertain. The CDR3 sequence is 14 residues long. Trimming removed 6 bases from V and 3 bases from J, with 12 bases in between. Per the germline V gene, CDR1 is MDHEN and CDR2 is SYDVKM. This CDR3 is CASRDWSDYNEQFF. The CDR3 DNA reads TGTGCCAGCAGGGATTGGTCCGACTACAATGAGCAGTTCTTC.

This clone has more than one count but fewer than ten. V and J are TRBV7-2 and TRBJ2-3, with D uncertain. The CDR3 consists of 11 residues. Germline CDR1 is SGHTA and CDR2 is FQGNSA. Trimming left V 6 bases short and J 8 bases short, with 9 bases between. The CDR3 DNA reads as TGTGCCAGCAGTACCTCCGGTACGCAGTATTTT. Protein product: CASSTSGTQYF.

In this sample, this clone turned up once. This chain links TRBV18 with TRBJ2-7; D tentatively reads TRBD1 or TRBD2 (5 bases each). This CDR3 is 12 amino acids long. V lost 11 bases and J 6 bases, leaving 17 bases between the germline ends. The germline V gene encodes CDR1 KGHSH and CDR2 LQKENI. The CDR3 nucleotides are TGTGCCTGCCGTTTAGAGGGGATCGAGCAGTACTTC. Residues: CACRLEGIEQYF.